These 10 T cell receptor beta chains were all obtained from the same sample, sequenced in a study of early T cells in non-severe SARS-CoV-2 infection. TCRdb independently ran MiXCR on the 5' RACE reads; one entry per CDR3 protein. The top ten clones hold roughly 3.6% of a sample with about 69,000 distinct CDR3 sequences, around 4.2% of them seen once. The sequencing used whole blood, collected at baseline. These TCRs come from an adult who was a healthcare worker with PCR-confirmed SARS-CoV-2 infection or an uninfected control (not recorded which). The donor label of this sample is uncertain.

This clonotype came up many times. The rearrangement joins TRBV29-1 to TRBJ1-1; no clear D. The CDR3 totals 10 residues. Trimming removed 4 bases at V and 5 bases at J, with 5 bases between. CDR1 is SQVTM and CDR2 is ANQGSEA in the germline V gene. The CDR3 region is CSVAETEAFF. CDR3 nucleotide sequence: TGCAGCGTTGCGGAAACTGAAGCTTTCTTT.

This clonotype was seen many times. This chain links TRBV5-1 with TRBJ2-3; no clear D. The V and J ends lost 3 bases and 5 bases respectively, with 7 bases between them. CDR3 length: 12 amino acids. Germline V gene data show CDR1 as SGHRS and CDR2 as YFSETQ. This CDR3 is CASSSERDTQYF. CDR3 DNA: TGCGCCAGCAGCTCCGAGAGAGATACGCAGTATTTT.

This clonotype was found many times. V is TRBV6-5 and J is TRBJ1-4, with 9 bases lining up with TRBD1. Losses at the gene ends were 6 bases for V and 8 bases for J; bases not matched to a gene: 7. The CDR3 has 14 amino acids. Germline V lookup: CDR1 MNHEY, CDR2 SVGAGI. The CDR3, as DNA: TGTGCCAGCAGGGAACAGGGGGCTCAGGAAAAACTGTTTTTT. Translation gives CASREQGAQEKLFF.

This clonotype turned up a few times. The chain couples TRBV28 to TRBJ1-2, with 8 bases matching TRBD1. Trimming cost V 4 bases and J 8 bases; bases outside gene matches: 3. The CDR3 length is 12 residues. Germline CDR1 and CDR2: MDHEN and SYDVKM. The chain's CDR3 is CASSSGGFGYTF. The CDR3 coding sequence is TGTGCCAGCAGTTCAGGGGGCTTCGGCTACACCTTC.

The sample holds many counts of this clonotype. V gene TRBV5-1 combines with J gene TRBJ2-3; a possible D gene is TRBD2 (6 bases). V lost 1 base and J lost 3, with 18 bases in between. The CDR3 has 17 residues. In germline, CDR1 is SGHRS, CDR2 YFSETQ. The CDR3 nucleotides read TGCGCCAGCAGCTTGTCTTTGGGAGGCTGGGAGACAGATACGCAGTATTTT. As protein: CASSLSLGGWETDTQYF.

The J gene is TRBJ2-7, the V gene TRBV12-3 or TRBV12-4, with D tentatively TRBD2 (6 bases). The CDR3 spans 14 residues. V lost 6 bases and J 0 bases, leaving 12 bases between the germline ends. The CDR3: CASSSWRGSYEQYF. In DNA, the CDR3 is TGTGCCAGCAGCTCCTGGCGGGGCTCCTACGAGCAGTACTTC.

This clonotype was counted many times. The CDR3 protein is CASSRARGGQETQYF. DNA of the CDR3: TGCGCCAGCAGCCGGGCCCGGGGGGGGCAAGAGACCCAGTACTTC. This chain joins TRBV4-1 and TRBJ2-5; the match to TRBD2 covers 8 bases. From germline, CDR1 is MGHRA and CDR2 YSYEKL. CDR3 length: 15 amino acids. The V segment lost 4 bases and the J segment 2 bases; nucleotides outside the gene matches: 6.

The sample holds a few counts of this clonotype. The chain has TRBV7-8 and TRBJ2-7, with 12 bases aligning to TRBD2. The CDR3 has 16 amino acids. V gave up 5 bases and J gave up 1 base; unmatched junction bases: 6. Per germline, CDR1 SGHVS and CDR2 FQNEAQ. The CDR3 protein is CASSPRTSGESYEQYF. For the CDR3, the DNA is TGTGCCAGCAGCCCACGGACTAGCGGGGAATCCTACGAGCAGTACTTC.

In its sample, this clonotype was seen a few times. J is TRBJ2-3 and V is TRBV5-1, with 10 bases fitting TRBD2. The germline V gene has CDR1 SGHRS and CDR2 YFSETQ. V shed 0 bases, J shed 0 bases, and the junction held 4 bases outside the gene matches. This CDR3 is built from 17 residues. The CDR3 sequence: CASSLGAGGTSTDTQYF. The CDR3 coding sequence is TGCGCCAGCAGCTTGGGAGCGGGGGGGACTAGCACAGATACGCAGTATTTT.

This clonotype was recorded many times. V and J are TRBV7-2 and TRBJ2-7; D remains ambiguous. The V end was cut by 1 base, the J end by 3 bases, with 22 bases between. Germline CDR1 is SGHTA and CDR2 is FQGNSA. The CDR3 covers 18 residues. The CDR3 DNA sequence: TGTGCCAGCAGCTTAGAGGTGGCAGCCGCCTACTACTACTACGAGCAGTACTTC. Protein sequence: CASSLEVAAAYYYYEQYF.